This T cell receptor beta chain was sequenced for a study of cytomegalovirus exposure and HLA in healthy donors (dated by TCRdb to about 2017). Regarding the complete study: An earlier analysis of 587 of the donors reported roughly 300 Gb of sequence data and around 120 million unique TCR beta sequences obtained from 150 million to 200 million T cells. Approximately 300 gigabases of sequencing data and around 80 million unique TCR sequences made up an early release that covered nearly 650 HLA-typed donors. The genetic ancestry cluster associated with self-reported Caucasian donors included over 80% of the roughly 360 genotyped donors. The study was designed to test whether signatures of past pathogen exposure could be identified by cataloging public T cell receptors. The study profiled the T cell repertoires of under 850 subjects by immunosequencing and related them to cytomegalovirus serostatus. In addition to the first cohort of 666 subjects, a separate validation cohort of 120 different subjects was used. To predict cytomegalovirus infection status, the study combined high-throughput TCR immunosequencing, statistical association of individual TCRs with disease status, and machine learning. A later analysis re-analyzed previously published TCR beta repertoires from 500 to 700 donors and added high-resolution HLA genotyping to study TCR occurrence patterns. In the later analysis, no new phenotypic data were used to find candidate immune exposures; instead, reliance was placed on TCR beta sequences and their occurrence across donors. In an earlier analysis of more than 550 of the donors, high-throughput TCR beta sequencing was used to judge whether each TCR beta V gene segment behaved as functional or pseudogenic. Donor age, sex, ethnicity and CMV serostatus were compiled alongside the repertoire data. In a later genetic analysis, genome-wide SNP genotypes for 398 of the 666 donors were used, and that subset was treated as a discovery cohort. All discovery cohort repertoires had been generated on a single sequencing platform. Class I and class II HLA loci were covered by the typing at four-digit resolution. The number of typed donors differed by locus: about 620-640 for A, B, C, DRB1 and DQB1; 500 to 550 for DQA1; some 610 for DPA1; and 400 to 480 for DPB1. Roughly five DR-DQ haplotypes were handled as single units for association and clustering because linkage in the cohort was strong. Among some 410 genotyped donors of the cohort, an average of around 220,000 unique TCR beta nucleotide sequences was sequenced per donor, of which about 19% were non-productive.

The library was prepared using the immunoSEQ multiplex PCR assay. The multiplex PCR relied on a mix of 60 forward primers for TCR Vbeta segments and 13 reverse primers for TCR Jbeta segments. Amplification of the CDR3 region of rearranged TCR beta genes was performed with a multiplex PCR assay on genomic DNA. On the Illumina HiSeq System, the amplified TCR beta libraries were sequenced as 87-base-pair reads. The source study handled its data this way. A later analysis counted tens of millions of unique TCR beta chains across the 640 or so repertoires, and around 9.9 million of these chains were shared by at least two donors. A nearest-neighbor algorithm error-corrected the raw reads and collapsed the reads into unique sequences, merging closely related sequences to remove PCR and sequencing errors. To assign V, D and J gene segments, CDR3 sequences were aligned to IMGT reference sequences. Each retained sequence needed at least a six-nucleotide match to both a V gene segment and a J gene segment. A rearrangement counted as productive if the CDR3 had no stop codons and remained in frame with V and J, and every other rearrangement counted as non-productive. Following IMGT convention, CDR3 was defined as the stretch from the second conserved V-encoded cysteine to the conserved J-encoded phenylalanine. The earlier analysis of approximately 500 of the donors excluded sequences that lacked an unambiguous match to a single V gene segment. An earlier analysis of some 500 of the donors classified V segments as functional when productive rearrangements were above 56.7% and as segregating when the standard deviation between donors was above 5%. A statistical classification framework was built to diagnose cytomegalovirus status from the catalog of TCR beta chain sequences. In a later analysis, V and J genes were assigned by comparing TCR nucleotide sequences against IMGT/GENE-DB human TR gene sequences. The TCRdist pipeline was used in a later analysis to assign CDR3 sequences and most-parsimonious VDJ recombination scenarios. A later analysis defined each TCR beta chain by its CDR3 amino acid sequence plus V-gene family, and excluded reads lacking a unique V-gene family. As a way to deal with suspected cross-contamination and a sequencing artifact, a later analysis dropped 592 nucleotide sequences that were highly shared and had low generation probability. In a later analysis, a clonal expansion index was calculated for each public chain from normalized within-repertoire ranks of inferred template counts. A later analysis computed generation probabilities with a VDJ recombination model fitted to out-of-frame rearrangements, and checked the results against IGoR. A later analysis scored TCR-TCR, TCR-HLA and TCR-CMV co-occurrence with hypergeometric tests, applying a repertoire-size bias correction to TCR pairs. To estimate false discovery rates, a later analysis permuted the HLA or CMV assignments 20 times. A later analysis grouped co-occurring TCRs with DBSCAN, adding TCRdist sequence similarity when clustering within HLA-allele-positive subsets. Repertoires with fewer than 30,000 or more than 120,000 public chains, plus five repertoires with anomalous nucleotide sharing, were excluded from co-occurrence clustering. TCRdb carries this immuneACCESS record with in-frame sequences only. Its versions omit some clonotypes, under half of them owing to an unresolved V gene in the studies checked, with the rest unexplained. The V and J calls and clone size come from that table; D and trimming were worked out from the DNA. The sample table lists roughly 58,000 clones, roughly 80% of them with a count of one. The ten most abundant clones make up roughly 3.5% of the sample.

This clone was seen more than once but under ten times. Its antigen is still unknown. Base quality data are lacking; no much larger clone is found one base away. Study-wide conclusions, independent of this receptor: In a later analysis, TCR association rates were found to vary across HLA loci, with the most associated TCRs seen for DRB1 alleles and the fewest for HLA-C alleles. A cluster of highly shared sequence variants was judged likely to be a technical artifact of the sequencing pipeline. Compared with the approximately 670-donor mean, donors in an Asian-associated ancestry cluster had fewer N-insertions in productive TCRs, according to a later genetic analysis. The classifier was reported to diagnose cytomegalovirus status with high specificity and sensitivity in both the original cohort and the validation cohort. Because counts were too low, seventeen rarely observed V segments, including chromosome 9 orphons, were left out of the earlier analysis of some 640 of the donors. When HLA alleles, especially DR and DQ, strongly co-occurred, attributing TCR associations to individual alleles was difficult. Linkage disequilibrium might explain the correlated functional status among segregating V segments, but an unknown experimental factor could not be excluded. In a later analysis, most CMV-associated TCR beta chains were found to appear HLA-restricted, with HLA associations seemingly driven largely by CMV exposure. In a later analysis, HLA-associated TCR beta chains showed more clonal expansion and lower generation probabilities than non-associated chains that were equally common. An association between a missense DCLRE1C variant and V-gene and J-gene trimming of TCR beta chains was found in a later genetic analysis and replicated in an independent cohort. Because HLA typing was unavailable for some donors at each locus, only the typed subset was used in association tests. In vitro tests confirmed that a few of the cytomegalovirus-associated TCR beta chains recognize cytomegalovirus antigens. CMV serostatus was the only immune exposure information available for the cohort. A later analysis associated 15,000 to 20,000 TCR beta sequences with specific HLA alleles at a false discovery rate of 0.05. The cohort was sequenced for TCR beta chains only, and without alpha or paired-chain data the features that could be detected were limited. The presence/absence analyses assumed that sequencing depth was roughly uniform across donors, and that assumption may not be true. The study gave a list of about 170 TCR beta chains associated with cytomegalovirus. In an earlier analysis of fewer than 700 of the donors, most TCR beta V segments appeared in productive rearrangements about 90% or about 30% of the time, broadly matching IMGT annotations. The authors suggested that the approach could potentially be extended to other disease states and immunological phenotypes. Across donors, most TCR sequences were observed very rarely, whereas some public TCRs were present in many individuals. According to a later analysis, parvovirus B19, influenza, CMV and Epstein-Barr virus appeared linked to several top co-occurrence clusters. A further reported finding was that TCR beta sequences accurately predicted the HLA-A and HLA-B alleles for most subjects in the first cohort.

The cohort consisted of more than 650 healthy bone marrow donors. All cohort members were sampled while nominally healthy, although unrecorded immune exposures were likely present. The donor was CMV seronegative and was included in the group of a few hundred seronegative cohort members. Every donor gave a peripheral blood sample, and the peripheral blood mononuclear cells from that sample were used for TCR beta sequencing. Genomic DNA was extracted from the blood cell samples with the Qiagen DNeasy Blood Extraction Kit. This sequence was found in a woman in her thirties or forties in good health and CMV-seronegative. The sample taken for sequencing was PBMCs.

The encoded CDR3 is CASSLPGAGGNTIYF. The nucleotide sequence reads TGTGCCAGCAGTCTACCAGGGGCCGGAGGAAACACCATATATTTT. In this chain, TRBV28 is recombined with TRBJ1-3; TRBD1 is possibly the D segment (6 matching bases). The trim is 5 bases for V and 4 bases for J, with a gap of 15 bases between the germline ends. The CDR3 numbers 15 residues from cysteine through phenylalanine. CDR3 DNA only is kept here, 45 bases in frame from base 1. The germline V gene supplies CDR1 MDHEN and CDR2 SYDVKM.